This TCR beta chain was identified in a study of long-term antiretroviral therapy in people with HIV. As for the study in general: The earliest samples came from an era when ART typically awaited falling CD4 counts.

The CDR3 consists of 12 residues. The germline V gene has CDR1 MNHNS and CDR2 SASEGT. V was shortened by 6 bases and J by 8 bases, with 13 bases between the two germline ends. The immunoSEQ assay was v3.0, run at survey level. Assay used: immunoSEQ multiplex PCR; TCRdb lists only in-frame clones, some missing. The profile shows 10,000 or so clones, around three quarters of them singletons. The input for sequencing was unsorted PBMCs, taken about 3.1 years before starting antiretroviral therapy. This rearrangement joins TRBV6-1 to TRBJ1-2, with D hard to call. The source is a man aged 35 to 55 with HIV. In DNA form, the CDR3 reads TGTGCCAGCAGCGTGACCTCGGGCGGCTACACCTTC. Amino acids: CASSVTSGGYTF.